A single sample is the source of the 14 T cell receptor beta chains below, sequenced in a study of T cells in Graves' hyperthyroidism and ophthalmopathy. TCR beta CDR3 regions were amplified from RNA. First-round RT-PCR of the TCR CDR3 relied on the HTBI primer set. In TCRdb, the multiplex PCR reads were re-called with MiXCR into one record per CDR3 protein. The sample includes 300,000 to 400,000 distinct CDR3 sequences, 15% to 20% of them seen just once. The specimen was blood. These receptors originate from a woman aged 45-59 years with Graves' hyperthyroidism.

This clonotype was recorded at least ten times. V gene TRBV18 combines with J gene TRBJ2-1; D is possibly TRBD1 (5 bases). V lost 4 bases to trimming and J lost 7 bases, with 11 bases between them. The CDR3 totals 13 residues. Germline V gene lookup returns CDR1 KGHSH and CDR2 LQKENI. CDR3 residues: CASSRQSRNEQFF. As DNA, the CDR3 is TGTGCCAGCTCACGACAGAGCAGGAATGAGCAGTTCTTC.

This clonotype was seen repeatedly, ten times or more. V gene TRBV12-3 or TRBV12-4 combines with J gene TRBJ1-1; no definite D call. The CDR3 has 15 amino acids. Trimming removed 6 bases at V and 0 bases at J, with 14 bases between. The CDR3 reads CASSPLGSLNTEAFF. In DNA, the CDR3 is TGTGCCAGCAGCCCCCTGGGGAGCCTGAACACTGAAGCTTTCTTT.

The chain carries TRBV6-1 and TRBJ1-1; D not certain. The ends were cut back, 2 bases at V and 5 bases at J, with 15 bases in the middle. Germline loops: CDR1 MNHNS, CDR2 SASEGT. This CDR3 is 15 amino acids long. The CDR3 protein is CASSERSGPGTEAFF. The DNA for the CDR3 is TGTGCCAGCAGTGAAAGAAGTGGCCCGGGGACTGAAGCTTTCTTT.

At least ten counts were recorded for this clonotype. The chain links TRBV3-1 to TRBJ1-1; D is possibly TRBD1 (5 bases). The CDR3 sequence is 16 residues long. V lost 1 base and J 3 bases, leaving 15 bases between the germline ends. The germline V gene has CDR1 LGHDT and CDR2 YNNKEL (reference sequence). The CDR3 here is CASSQGPRASYTEAFF. CDR3 DNA sequence: TGTGCCAGCAGCCAAGGGCCCAGGGCTTCCTACACTGAAGCTTTCTTT.

CDR3 sequence: CAISESKWTGGNQPQHF. CDR3 bases: TGTGCCATCAGTGAGTCGAAGTGGACAGGGGGGAATCAGCCCCAGCATTTT. The chain is built from TRBV10-3 and TRBJ1-5; 10 nucleotides align to TRBD1. Germline lookup yields CDR1 ENHRY and CDR2 SYGVKD. This CDR3 comprises 17 residues. With V trimmed by 0 bases and J by 4 bases, 6 bases remained unmatched.

This clonotype was seen at least ten times. The chain employs TRBV5-1 and TRBJ2-1; TRBD2 might be the D (5 bases). The V and J ends lost 0 bases and 5 bases respectively, with 12 bases between them. The CDR3 length is 15 residues. CDR1 SGHRS and CDR2 YFSETQ come from the germline V gene. In nucleotides, the CDR3 is TGCGCCAGCAGCTTGGTGGCTAGCTTTAACAATGAGCAGTTCTTC. It encodes CASSLVASFNNEQFF.

The CDR3 DNA follows: TGTGCCGTCGGGGAAGGCACCGGGGAGCTGTTTTTT. As protein: CAVGEGTGELFF. The chain joins TRBV7-9 to TRBJ2-2; perhaps TRBD2 as D (5 bases). The V gene lost 11 bases and the J gene lost 4 bases, with 11 bases spanning the gap. Germline-derived CDR1 and CDR2 are SEHNR and FQNEAQ (reference sequence). This CDR3 is 12 amino acids long.

This clonotype was seen a few times. The chain uses TRBV30 and TRBJ1-2; TRBD1 might be the D (5 bases). The germline CDR1 and CDR2 sequences are GTSNPN and SVGIG (reference sequence). V was shortened by 7 bases and J by 0 bases, with 21 bases between the two germline ends. The CDR3 length is 16 residues. The CDR3: CALVESTADSNYGYTF. Here the CDR3 DNA reads TGTGCCTTAGTCGAGTCGACAGCTGACTCTAACTATGGCTACACCTTC.

This clonotype was counted at least ten times. The chain combines TRBV2 with TRBJ1-1; D gene ambiguous. The CDR3 runs 12 residues. V shed 1 base and J shed 11 bases, with 11 bases lying between them. Germline-derived CDR1 and CDR2 are SNHLY and FYNNEI. The CDR3 DNA is TGTGCCAGCAGTGAAGGAACTGGAGTGGCTTTCTTT. Translated: CASSEGTGVAFF.

This clonotype was found many times. This chain uses TRBV6-5 with TRBJ2-7; 12 positions agree with TRBD1. The V gene end was trimmed by 4 bases and the J gene end by 1 base; junction bases not matched to a gene: 14. From germline, CDR1 is MNHEY and CDR2 SVGAGI. The CDR3 has 19 amino acids. The CDR3 bases are TGTGCCAGCAGTTCCTCCGGGACAGGGGGCGGGAGGGTATCCTACGAGCAGTACTTC. Translating it yields CASSSSGTGGGRVSYEQYF.

The V gene is TRBV6-1, the J gene TRBJ2-7, with 13 bases identical to TRBD2. J lost 2 bases, V lost 2 bases, and 9 bases had no gene match. This CDR3 contains 18 residues. Germline V CDR1 and CDR2: MNHNS, SASEGT. The CDR3 DNA reads as TGTGCCAGCAGTGAACCGGGACTAGCGGGACGTACCACCTACGAGCAGTACTTC. This gives the protein CASSEPGLAGRTTYEQYF.

The V gene is TRBV24-1, the J gene TRBJ2-2; perhaps TRBD2 as D (5 bases). In germline, CDR1 is KGHDR, CDR2 SFDVKD. The CDR3 is 18 amino acids. The V gene lost 2 bases and the J gene lost 2 bases, with 17 bases spanning the gap. As DNA, the CDR3 is TGTGCCACCAGTGATTCTGGGCCCGGGATAGTTAACACCGGGGAGCTGTTTTTT. Translating it yields CATSDSGPGIVNTGELFF.

The chain carries TRBV27 and TRBJ1-6; D is undetermined. Trimming removed 4 bases from V and 11 bases from J, with 12 bases in between. In germline, CDR1 is MNHEY, CDR2 SMNVEV (reference sequence). This CDR3 has 13 amino acids. The CDR3 bases are TGTGCCAGCAGTTCATCGGACGGAACACCCCTCCACTTT. Amino acid sequence: CASSSSDGTPLHF.

This clonotype was counted only a few times. The CDR3 DNA reads as TGTGCCAGCTCTGTTACGGGGGACTACGAGCAGTACTTC. Translation gives CASSVTGDYEQYF. The chain joins TRBV18 to TRBJ2-7, with a possible D match to TRBD2 (6 bases). Germline V lookup: CDR1 KGHSH, CDR2 LQKENI. This CDR3 region has 13 residues. The V and J ends lost 6 bases and 3 bases respectively, with 12 bases between them.